The rows below give T cell receptor beta chains drawn from one sample of a study of blood T cell repertoires in COVID-19. Using immunoSEQ multiplex PCR, the repertoire was profiled, and TCRdb retains in-frame clones only, with some absent. This table holds 100,000 or so clones, 65% to 80% found once. Sequences were obtained from peripheral blood. These receptors all stem from a woman in her 70s with acute or convalescent COVID-19. Each CDR3 is given with its conserved first and last residue. A D gene is named only where the DNA matches it firmly. The size entry is marked missing in some rows and otherwise reads once, few, many or a size class.

d_gene	v_gene	abundance	j_gene	CDR3nt	CDR3aa
NA	TRBV2	NA	TRBJ2-3	TGTGCCAGCCTCTACACAGATACGCAGTATTTT	CASLYTDTQYF
TRBD2	TRBV5-4	NA	TRBJ2-3	TGTGCCAGCAGCTTGGAGGGACTAGTGATCACAGATACGCAGTATTTT	CASSLEGLVITDTQYF
TRBD2	TRBV6-1	NA	TRBJ2-3	TGTGCCAGCAGTGCGGCTAAGGCGGGGGGGACAGATACGCAGTATTTT	CASSAAKAGGTDTQYF
TRBD1	TRBV11-2	NA	TRBJ2-7	TGTGCCAGCAGCTTATGGGTCCAGGGGGCTAGCGAGCAGTACTTC	CASSLWVQGASEQYF
NA	TRBV11-3	NA	TRBJ2-1	TGTGCCAGCAGCTTCCAGGCAGGGTACAATGAGCAGTTCTTC	CASSFQAGYNEQFF
NA	TRBV6-5	NA	TRBJ2-7	TGTGCCAGCAGTTACGGGACACGCTCCTACGAGCAGTACTTC	CASSYGTRSYEQYF
NA	TRBV6-5	NA	TRBJ1-2	TGTGCCAGCATTAAACAGGGCCTCGAGGGCTACACCTTC	CASIKQGLEGYTF
NA	TRBV14	NA	TRBJ2-5	TGTGCCAGCAGCCAAGAACTACCGGGATCCAGAGGGACCCAGTACTTC	CASSQELPGSRGTQYF
NA	TRBV6-5	NA	TRBJ1-5	TGTGCCAGCAGAGGACTCCGGGACTGGGGTCAGCCCCAGCATTTT	CASRGLRDWGQPQHF
TRBD1	TRBV2	NA	TRBJ1-1	TGTGCCAGCAGTGAGAGGACAGGGGGTGAGACTGAAGCTTTCTTT	CASSERTGGETEAFF
TRBD1	TRBV6-5	NA	TRBJ2-7	TGTGCCAGCAACGACCGGGACAGGGTCTCCTACGAGCAGTACTTC	CASNDRDRVSYEQYF
NA	TRBV27	NA	TRBJ1-1	TGTGCCAGCAGACTAGTCGGGACACCCACCAACACTGAAGCTTTCTTT	CASRLVGTPTNTEAFF
NA	TRBV7-9	NA	TRBJ2-1	TGTGCCAGCAGCGATCCCCTAGTTTACTCCCTCCCGAACTACAATGAGCAGTTCTTC	CASSDPLVYSLPNYNEQFF
NA	TRBV7-8	NA	TRBJ1-1	TGTGCCAGCAGCTTAGGGCAGGGAATGAACACTGAAGCTTTCTTT	CASSLGQGMNTEAFF
NA	TRBV18	NA	TRBJ2-5	TGTGCCAGCTCCGCCTTAGGAGGAGAGACCCAGTACTTC	CASSALGGETQYF
TRBD1	TRBV7-2	few	TRBJ2-5	TGTGCCAGCGGCCGACAGGGGCTAGAGACCCAGTACTTC	CASGRQGLETQYF
NA	TRBV6-5	NA	TRBJ2-5	TGTGCCAGCTCACGGGTTGAGACCCAGTACTTC	CASSRVETQYF
NA	TRBV15	NA	TRBJ1-6	TGTGCCACCAGCAAGGAGGGCAGCATTAATTCACCCCTCCACTTT	CATSKEGSINSPLHF
TRBD2	TRBV9	NA	TRBJ2-7	TGTGCCAGCAGCGTAGAAGGTGGGGGGGACTACGAGCAGTACTTC	CASSVEGGGDYEQYF
TRBD1	TRBV5-4	NA	TRBJ1-4	TGTGCCAGCAGCAGTACGACAGGGCTGGCTGAAAAACTGTTTTTT	CASSSTTGLAEKLFF
TRBD1	TRBV6-6	NA	TRBJ1-1	TGTGCCAGCAGTTACAACAGGGGGCGGCTCACTGAAGCTTTCTTT	CASSYNRGRLTEAFF
TRBD1	TRBV28	once	TRBJ2-5	TGTGCCAGCAGTTTAAGACAGGGGGCTGGGTACTTC	CASSLRQGAGYF
NA	TRBV3-1/TRBV3-2	many	TRBJ2-2	TGTGCCAGCACCGCGAGGGGGGGGTTGAACACCGGGGAGCTGTTTTTT	CASTARGGLNTGELFF
NA	TRBV3-1/TRBV3-2	once	TRBJ2-3	TGTGCCAGCAGCCCCTCCTCGGATACGCAGTATTTT	CASSPSSDTQYF
NA	TRBV6-5	NA	TRBJ2-7	TGTGCCAGCAGTTACTCGGCGGGGCACGAGCAGTACTTC	CASSYSAGHEQYF
TRBD2	TRBV20-1	few	TRBJ2-1	TGCAGTGCTCGTGGACTAGCGGGGGGGCGAACCTACAATGAGCAGTTCTTC	CSARGLAGGRTYNEQFF
TRBD1	TRBV18	NA	TRBJ2-2	TGTGCCAGCTCACCACCAAACAGGGGCCCGAACACCGGGGAGCTGTTTTTT	CASSPPNRGPNTGELFF
TRBD1	TRBV7-9	few	TRBJ2-3	TGTGCCAGCAGCTTAGGACAGGGATGGACAGATACGCAGTATTTT	CASSLGQGWTDTQYF
TRBD2	TRBV27	NA	TRBJ2-1	TGTGCCAGCAGTCCGAGGACTAGCGGGGCGGGTGAGCAGTTCTTC	CASSPRTSGAGEQFF
NA	TRBV6-2/TRBV6-3	NA	TRBJ1-1	TGTGCCAGCAGCCCCACCTCAGGGACTGAAGCTTTCTTT	CASSPTSGTEAFF
TRBD1	TRBV7-6	NA	TRBJ1-2	TGTGCCAGCAGTCCTGGGACAGGGGCAGCTAACTATGGCTACACCTTC	CASSPGTGAANYGYTF
NA	TRBV12-3/TRBV12-4	few	TRBJ2-6	TGTGCCAGCAGTAATCAGGGAAAAAACGTCCTGACTTTC	CASSNQGKNVLTF
NA	TRBV3-1/TRBV3-2	few	TRBJ1-2	TGTGCCAGCAGCCAACAGGGGTACTATGGCTACACCTTC	CASSQQGYYGYTF
TRBD1	TRBV27	few	TRBJ1-2	TGTGCCAGCAGATTAACAGGGGACTATGGCTACACCTTC	CASRLTGDYGYTF
TRBD1	TRBV29-1	NA	TRBJ1-5	TGCAGCGTGTCCGGGACAGATAGCAATCAGCCCCAGCATTTT	CSVSGTDSNQPQHF
TRBD2	TRBV27	few	TRBJ2-5	TGTGCCAGCAGATCGGGTCTAGCGGGGTTAGAGACCCAGTACTTC	CASRSGLAGLETQYF
TRBD1	TRBV19	NA	TRBJ2-1	TGTGCCAGTAGTCAGACAGGGGGCGGTGAGCAGTTCTTC	CASSQTGGGEQFF
NA	TRBV12-5	NA	TRBJ1-5	TGTGCTAGTGGTTTGGTAGAGGAGGTTAGTCAGCCCCAGCATTTT	CASGLVEEVSQPQHF
NA	TRBV28	few	TRBJ1-5	TGTGCCAGCAGTTTGGGGAGTAGCAATCAGCCCCAGCATTTT	CASSLGSSNQPQHF
NA	TRBV18	NA	TRBJ2-3	TGTGCCAGCTCACCGGGGGGGCCGAGGGATACGCAGTATTTT	CASSPGGPRDTQYF
TRBD1	TRBV29-1	NA	TRBJ2-7	TGCAGCGTTGCCCTGGGGACAGGGAGCTACGAGCAGTACTTC	CSVALGTGSYEQYF
TRBD2	TRBV29-1	NA	TRBJ2-7	TGCAGCGTTGAACGCCTAGCGGGGTACGAGCAGTACTTC	CSVERLAGYEQYF
NA	TRBV18	NA	TRBJ1-4	TGTGCCAGCTCACCCCGAGAGGAAAAACTGTTTTTT	CASSPREEKLFF
TRBD1	TRBV15	NA	TRBJ1-2	TGTGCCACCAGCAGAGAACGGACAGGGTGGGGTGGCTACACCTTC	CATSRERTGWGGYTF
NA	TRBV2	NA	TRBJ1-5	TGTGCCAGCAAGCTAAGCAATCAGCCCCAGCATTTT	CASKLSNQPQHF
NA	TRBV5-1	once	TRBJ2-1	TGCGCCAGCAGCTTGGACACCAGCTCCTACAATGAGCAGTTCTTC	CASSLDTSSYNEQFF
NA	TRBV14	NA	TRBJ2-3	TGTGCCAGCAGCCAAGAAACGGGCAGGGGCACAGATACGCAGTATTTT	CASSQETGRGTDTQYF
TRBD1	TRBV6-5	NA	TRBJ1-2	TGTGCCAGCAGGACACAGGGGTCGATACGGGGCTACACCTTC	CASRTQGSIRGYTF
NA	TRBV6-1	NA	TRBJ2-7	TGTGCCAGCAGTGAAGCTGACGGGTGGTACGAGCAGTACTTC	CASSEADGWYEQYF
NA	TRBV3-1/TRBV3-2	NA	TRBJ2-6	TGTGCCAGCAGCCAAGTGAGTGTCGGGGCCAACGTCCTGACTTTC	CASSQVSVGANVLTF